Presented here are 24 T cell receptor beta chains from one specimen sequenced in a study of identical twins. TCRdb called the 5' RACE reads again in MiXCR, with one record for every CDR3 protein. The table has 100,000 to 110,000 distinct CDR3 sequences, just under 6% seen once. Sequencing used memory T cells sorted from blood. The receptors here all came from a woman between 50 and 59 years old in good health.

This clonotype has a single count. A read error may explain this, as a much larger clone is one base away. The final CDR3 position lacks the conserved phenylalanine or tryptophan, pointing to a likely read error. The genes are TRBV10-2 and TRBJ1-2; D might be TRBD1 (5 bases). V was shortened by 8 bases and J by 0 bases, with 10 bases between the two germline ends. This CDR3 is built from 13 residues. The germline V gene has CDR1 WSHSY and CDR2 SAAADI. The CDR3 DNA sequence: TGCGCCAGCGGAGACAGTACTAACTATGGCTACACCTCC. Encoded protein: CASGDSTNYGYTS.

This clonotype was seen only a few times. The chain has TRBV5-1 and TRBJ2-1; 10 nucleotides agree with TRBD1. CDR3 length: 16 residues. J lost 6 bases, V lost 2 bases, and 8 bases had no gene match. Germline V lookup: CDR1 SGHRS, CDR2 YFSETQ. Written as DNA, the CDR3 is TGCGCCAGCAGCTTCGTGGTCGGGACAGGGGTCAATGAGCAGTTCTTC. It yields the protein CASSFVVGTGVNEQFF.

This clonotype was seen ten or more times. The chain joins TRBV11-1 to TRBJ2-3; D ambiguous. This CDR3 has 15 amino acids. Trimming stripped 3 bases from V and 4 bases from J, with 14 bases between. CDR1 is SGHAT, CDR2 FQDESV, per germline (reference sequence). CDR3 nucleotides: TGTGCCAGCAGCTTCCTAGGTCCAGGCGCAGATACGCAGTATTTT. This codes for CASSFLGPGADTQYF.

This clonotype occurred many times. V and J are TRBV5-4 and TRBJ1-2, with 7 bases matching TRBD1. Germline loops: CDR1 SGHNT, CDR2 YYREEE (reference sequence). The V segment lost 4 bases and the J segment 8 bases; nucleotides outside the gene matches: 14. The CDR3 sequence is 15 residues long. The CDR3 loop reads CASSAVYRGSEGYTF. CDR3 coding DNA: TGTGCCAGCAGCGCTGTTTACAGGGGTTCAGAAGGCTACACCTTC.

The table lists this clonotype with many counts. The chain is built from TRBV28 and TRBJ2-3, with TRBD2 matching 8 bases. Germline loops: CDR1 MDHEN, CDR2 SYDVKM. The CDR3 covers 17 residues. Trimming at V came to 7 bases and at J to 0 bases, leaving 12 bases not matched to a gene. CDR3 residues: CASTPIPTSGSTDTQYF. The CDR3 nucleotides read TGTGCCAGCACCCCAATTCCTACTAGCGGTAGCACAGATACGCAGTATTTT.

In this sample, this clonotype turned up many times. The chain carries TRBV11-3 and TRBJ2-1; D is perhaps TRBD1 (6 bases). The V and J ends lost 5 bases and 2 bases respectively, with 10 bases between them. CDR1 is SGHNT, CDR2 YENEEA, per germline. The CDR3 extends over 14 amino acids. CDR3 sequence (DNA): TGTGCCAGCAGCGTACAGGGTACCTACAATGAGCAGTTCTTC. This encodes CASSVQGTYNEQFF. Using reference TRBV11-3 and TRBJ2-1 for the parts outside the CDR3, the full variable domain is EAGVVQSPRYKIIEKKQPVAFWCNPISGHNTLYWYLQNLGQGPELLIRYENEEAVDDSQLPKDRFSAERLKGVDSTLKIQPAELGDSAVYLCASSVQGTYNEQFFGPGTRLTVL.

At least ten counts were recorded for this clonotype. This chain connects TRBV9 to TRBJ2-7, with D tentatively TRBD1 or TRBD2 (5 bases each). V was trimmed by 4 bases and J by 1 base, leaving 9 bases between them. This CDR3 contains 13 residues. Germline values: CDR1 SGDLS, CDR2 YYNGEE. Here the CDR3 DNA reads TGTGCCAGCAGCCGGGACGCATCCTACGAGCAGTACTTC. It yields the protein CASSRDASYEQYF.

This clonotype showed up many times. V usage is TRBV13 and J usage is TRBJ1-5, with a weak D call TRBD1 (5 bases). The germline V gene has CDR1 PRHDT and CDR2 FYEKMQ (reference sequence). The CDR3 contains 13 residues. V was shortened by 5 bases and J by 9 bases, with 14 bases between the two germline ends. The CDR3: CASSASGERPQHF. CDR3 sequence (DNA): TGTGCCAGCAGCGCGTCGGGGGAACGGCCCCAGCATTTT. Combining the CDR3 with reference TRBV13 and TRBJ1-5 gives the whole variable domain AAGVIQSPRHLIKEKRETATLKCYPIPRHDTVYWYQQGPGQDPQFLISFYEKMQSDKGSIPDRFSAQQFSDYHSELNMSSLELGDSALYFCASSASGERPQHFGDGTRLSIL.

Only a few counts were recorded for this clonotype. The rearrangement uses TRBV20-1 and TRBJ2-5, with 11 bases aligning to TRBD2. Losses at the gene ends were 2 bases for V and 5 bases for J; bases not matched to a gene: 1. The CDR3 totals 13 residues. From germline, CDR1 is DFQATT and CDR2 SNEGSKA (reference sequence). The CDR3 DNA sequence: TGCAGTGCTAGATCTAGCGGGAGGGAGACCCAGTACTTC. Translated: CSARSSGRETQYF.

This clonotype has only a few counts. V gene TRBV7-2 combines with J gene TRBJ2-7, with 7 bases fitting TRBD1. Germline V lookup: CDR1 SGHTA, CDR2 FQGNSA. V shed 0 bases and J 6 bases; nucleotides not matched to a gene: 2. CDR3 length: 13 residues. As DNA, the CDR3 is TGTGCCAGCAGCTTAGCGCCAGGGGGCGAGCAGTACTTC. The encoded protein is CASSLAPGGEQYF.

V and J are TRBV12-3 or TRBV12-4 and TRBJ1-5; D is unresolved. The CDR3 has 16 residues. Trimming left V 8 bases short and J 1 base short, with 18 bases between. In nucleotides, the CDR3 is TGTGCCAGCGCGTGGGGTGTACGGGGAAGCAATCAGCCCCAGCATTTT. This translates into CASAWGVRGSNQPQHF.

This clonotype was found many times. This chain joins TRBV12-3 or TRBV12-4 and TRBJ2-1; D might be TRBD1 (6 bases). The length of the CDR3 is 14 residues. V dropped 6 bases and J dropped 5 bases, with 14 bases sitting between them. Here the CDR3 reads CASSPRDTNNEQFF. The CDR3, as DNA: TGTGCCAGCAGCCCCCGGGACACAAACAATGAGCAGTTCTTC.

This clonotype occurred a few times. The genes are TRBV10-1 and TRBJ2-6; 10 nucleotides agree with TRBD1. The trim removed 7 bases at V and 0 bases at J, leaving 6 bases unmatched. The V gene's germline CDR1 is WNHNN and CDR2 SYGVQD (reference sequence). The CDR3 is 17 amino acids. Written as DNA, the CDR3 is TGCGCCAGCACCGGACAGGGGGTTTCCTCTGGGGCCAACGTCCTGACTTTC. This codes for CASTGQGVSSGANVLTF.

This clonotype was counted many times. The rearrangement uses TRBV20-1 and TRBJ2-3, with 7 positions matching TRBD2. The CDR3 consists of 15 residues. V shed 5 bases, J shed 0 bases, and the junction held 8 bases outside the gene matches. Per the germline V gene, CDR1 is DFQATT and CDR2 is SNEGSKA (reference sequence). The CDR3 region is CSAGGDLRSTDTQYF. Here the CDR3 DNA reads TGCAGTGCTGGGGGGGACTTAAGAAGCACAGATACGCAGTATTTT.

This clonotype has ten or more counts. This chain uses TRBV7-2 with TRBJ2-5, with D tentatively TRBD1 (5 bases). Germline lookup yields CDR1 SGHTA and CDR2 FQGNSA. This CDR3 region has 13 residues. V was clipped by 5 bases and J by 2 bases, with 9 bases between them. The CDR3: CASSRQIQETQYF. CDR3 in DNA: TGTGCCAGCAGCCGACAGATTCAAGAGACCCAGTACTTC.

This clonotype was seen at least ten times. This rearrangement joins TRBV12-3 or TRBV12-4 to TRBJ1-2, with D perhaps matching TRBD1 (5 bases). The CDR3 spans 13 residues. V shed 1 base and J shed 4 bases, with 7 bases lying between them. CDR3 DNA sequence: TGTGCCAGCAGTTTAGGGGGGTTCTATGGCTACACCTTC. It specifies CASSLGGFYGYTF.

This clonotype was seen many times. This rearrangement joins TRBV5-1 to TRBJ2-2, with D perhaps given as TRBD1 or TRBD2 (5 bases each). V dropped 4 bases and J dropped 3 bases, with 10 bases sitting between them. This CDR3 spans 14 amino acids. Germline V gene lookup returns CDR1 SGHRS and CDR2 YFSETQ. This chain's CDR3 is CASSRMGDTGELFF. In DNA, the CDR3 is TGCGCCAGCAGCCGGATGGGGGACACCGGGGAGCTGTTTTTT.

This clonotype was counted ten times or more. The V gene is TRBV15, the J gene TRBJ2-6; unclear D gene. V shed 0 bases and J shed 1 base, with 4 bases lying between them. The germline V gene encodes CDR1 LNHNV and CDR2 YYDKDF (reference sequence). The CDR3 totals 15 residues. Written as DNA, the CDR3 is TGTGCCACCAGCAGAGAAGGATCTGGGGCCAACGTCCTGACTTTC. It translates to CATSREGSGANVLTF.

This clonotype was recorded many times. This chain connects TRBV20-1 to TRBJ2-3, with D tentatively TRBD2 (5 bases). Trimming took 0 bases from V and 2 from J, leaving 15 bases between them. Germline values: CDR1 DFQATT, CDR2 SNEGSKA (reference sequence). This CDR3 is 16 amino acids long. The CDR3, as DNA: TGCAGTGCTAGAGATGAGAGCGGTGAACTCACAGATACGCAGTATTTT. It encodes CSARDESGELTDTQYF.

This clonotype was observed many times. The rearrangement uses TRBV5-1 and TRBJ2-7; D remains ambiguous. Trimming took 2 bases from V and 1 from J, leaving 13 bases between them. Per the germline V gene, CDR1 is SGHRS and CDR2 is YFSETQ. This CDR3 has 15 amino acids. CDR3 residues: CASSFSQTTSYEQYV. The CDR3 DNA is TGCGCCAGCAGCTTTAGTCAAACAACTTCCTACGAGCAGTACGTC.

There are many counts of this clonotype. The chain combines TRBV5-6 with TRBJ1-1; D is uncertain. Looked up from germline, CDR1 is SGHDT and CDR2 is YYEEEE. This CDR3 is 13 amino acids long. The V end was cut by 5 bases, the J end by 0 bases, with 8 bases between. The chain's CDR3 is CASSGRVNTEAFF. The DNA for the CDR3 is TGTGCCAGCAGTGGGAGGGTGAACACTGAAGCTTTCTTT.

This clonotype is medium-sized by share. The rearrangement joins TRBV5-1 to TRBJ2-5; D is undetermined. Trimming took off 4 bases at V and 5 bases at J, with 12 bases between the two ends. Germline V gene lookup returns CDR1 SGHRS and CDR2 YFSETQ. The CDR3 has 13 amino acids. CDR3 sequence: CASSPEPGETQYF. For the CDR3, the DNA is TGCGCCAGCAGCCCAGAACCTGGGGAGACCCAGTACTTC. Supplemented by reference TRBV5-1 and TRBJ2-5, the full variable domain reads KAGVTQTPRYLIKTRGQQVTLSCSPISGHRSVSWYQQTPGQGLQFLFEYFSETQRNKGNFPGRFSGRQFSNSRSEMNVSTLELGDSALYLCASSPEPGETQYFGPGTRLLVL.

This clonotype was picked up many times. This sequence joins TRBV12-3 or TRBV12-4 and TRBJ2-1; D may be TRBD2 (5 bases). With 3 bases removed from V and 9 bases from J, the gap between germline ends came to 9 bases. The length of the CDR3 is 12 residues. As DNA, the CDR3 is TGTGCCAGCAGTTTTTCAGAGGGTGAGCAGTTCTTC. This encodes CASSFSEGEQFF.

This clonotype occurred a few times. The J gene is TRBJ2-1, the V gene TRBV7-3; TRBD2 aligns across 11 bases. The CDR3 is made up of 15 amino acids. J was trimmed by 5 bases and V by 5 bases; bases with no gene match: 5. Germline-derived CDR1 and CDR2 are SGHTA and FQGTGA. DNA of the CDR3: TGTGCCAGCAGCCGTAGCGGGAGGGGAGACAATGAGCAGTTCTTC. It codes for CASSRSGRGDNEQFF. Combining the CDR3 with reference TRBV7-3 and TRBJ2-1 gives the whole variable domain GAGVSQTPSNKVTEKGKYVELRCDPISGHTALYWYRQSLGQGPEFLIYFQGTGAADDSGLPNDRFFAVRPEGSVSTLKIQRTERGDSAVYLCASSRSGRGDNEQFFGPGTRLTVL.